This T cell receptor beta chain stems from a study of beta chain features in type 1 diabetes. This clone showed up just a few times. Its target is unknown. Germline V CDR1 and CDR2: SGHRS, YFSETQ. V lost 1 base and J lost 7, with 9 bases in between. CDR3 length equals 13 residues. Whole-study results and caveats: Among patients with Type 1 diabetes, TCRB CDR3s were moderately but significantly shorter in every one of the four CD4+ subsets.

The sequenced template was cDNA made from the entire isolated RNA. Sequencing was performed with immunoSEQ multiplex PCR; in TCRdb, only in-frame clones are kept and a portion is missing. The table records 300,000 to 400,000 clones, around an eighth of them present only once. The sequence was obtained from a woman younger than 35 with type 1 diabetes. The gene calls are TRBV5-1 and TRBJ2-1; D may be TRBD2 (5 bases). Sequenced input: naive CD4+ T cells from blood. Here the CDR3 DNA reads TGCGCCAGCAGCTTGTCCGCGGGTAATGAGCAGTTCTTC. Translation gives CASSLSAGNEQFF.